What follows describes a single T cell receptor beta chain. CDR3 size: 14 residues. Germline CDR1 reads LNHDA; CDR2 reads SQIVND (reference sequence). The junction had 5 bases not matched to a gene; V was cut back by 2 bases and J by 5 bases. The assay was immunoSEQ multiplex PCR, and TCRdb's table has in-frame clones only and misses some. The sample consists of under 450,000 clones, 70% to 90% of them appearing once. The source of the sample is a study of blood T cell repertoires in COVID-19. Background on the study: Acute-phase and convalescent COVID-19 samples originated in the United States, Italy and Spain.

This rearrangement joins TRBV19 to TRBJ2-5; 7 bases are shared with TRBD2. The receptor's source is a woman in her sixties or seventies with COVID-19, enrolled during active disease. The material sequenced was peripheral blood. CDR3 nucleotides: TGTGCCAGTAGTATATTAGCGGGCTGGGAGACCCAGTACTTC. Its translation is CASSILAGWETQYF.